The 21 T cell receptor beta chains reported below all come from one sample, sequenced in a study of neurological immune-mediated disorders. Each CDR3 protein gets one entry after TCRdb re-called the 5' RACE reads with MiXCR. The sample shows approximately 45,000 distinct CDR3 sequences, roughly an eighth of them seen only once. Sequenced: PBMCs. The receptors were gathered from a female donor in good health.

The CDR3 spells CASSLGGGGANVLTF. CDR3 DNA: TGTGCCAGCAGCTTAGGGGGGGGTGGGGCCAACGTCCTGACTTTC. The chain has TRBV11-1 and TRBJ2-6, with 7 bases that match TRBD2. With 1 base clipped from V and 3 bases from J, the junction kept 0 bases outside the gene matches. CDR1 is SGHAT and CDR2 is FQDESV in the germline V gene (reference sequence). This CDR3 is built from 15 residues.

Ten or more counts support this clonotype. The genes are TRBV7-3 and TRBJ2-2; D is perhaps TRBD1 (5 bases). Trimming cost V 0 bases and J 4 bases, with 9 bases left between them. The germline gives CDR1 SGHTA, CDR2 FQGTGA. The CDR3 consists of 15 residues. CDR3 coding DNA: TGTGCCAGCAGCTTAACTCCAGGGCCCACCGGGGAGCTGTTTTTT. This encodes CASSLTPGPTGELFF. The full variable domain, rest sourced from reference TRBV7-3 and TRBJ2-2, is GAGVSQTPSNKVTEKGKYVELRCDPISGHTALYWYRQSLGQGPEFLIYFQGTGAADDSGLPNDRFFAVRPEGSVSTLKIQRTERGDSAVYLCASSLTPGPTGELFFGEGSRLTVL.

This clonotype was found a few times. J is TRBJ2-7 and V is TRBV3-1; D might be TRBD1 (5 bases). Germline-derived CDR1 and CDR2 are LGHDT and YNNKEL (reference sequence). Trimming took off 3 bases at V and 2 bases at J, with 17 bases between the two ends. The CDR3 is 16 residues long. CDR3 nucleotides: TGTGCCAGCAGCCATGATGACAGTCCCGCTACCTACGAGCAGTACTTC. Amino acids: CASSHDDSPATYEQYF.

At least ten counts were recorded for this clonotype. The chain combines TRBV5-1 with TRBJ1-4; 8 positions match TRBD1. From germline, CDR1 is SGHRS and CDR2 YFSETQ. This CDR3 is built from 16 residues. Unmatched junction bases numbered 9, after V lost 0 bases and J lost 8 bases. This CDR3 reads CASSLGSSRGREKLFF. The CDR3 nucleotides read TGCGCCAGCAGCTTGGGAAGTAGCAGGGGGCGCGAAAAACTGTTTTTT.

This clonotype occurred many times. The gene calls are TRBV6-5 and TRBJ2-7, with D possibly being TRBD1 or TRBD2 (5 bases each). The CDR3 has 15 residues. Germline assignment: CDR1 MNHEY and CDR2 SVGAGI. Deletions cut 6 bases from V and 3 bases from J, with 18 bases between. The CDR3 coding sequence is TGTGCCAGCAGAACCGGGACGAAAAATGTCTACGAGCAGTACTTC. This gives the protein CASRTGTKNVYEQYF.

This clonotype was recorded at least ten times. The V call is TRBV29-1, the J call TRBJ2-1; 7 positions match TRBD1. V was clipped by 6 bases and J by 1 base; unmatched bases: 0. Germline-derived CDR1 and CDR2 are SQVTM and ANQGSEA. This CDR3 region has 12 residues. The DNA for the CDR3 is TGCAGCGTGGGACAGTCCTACAATGAGCAGTTCTTC. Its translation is CSVGQSYNEQFF.

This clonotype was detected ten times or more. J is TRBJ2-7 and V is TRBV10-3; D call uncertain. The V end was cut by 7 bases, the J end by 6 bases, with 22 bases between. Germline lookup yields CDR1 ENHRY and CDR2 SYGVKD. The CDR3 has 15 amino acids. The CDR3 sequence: CAITPRERLLSEQYF. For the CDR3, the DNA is TGTGCCATCACGCCAAGGGAAAGATTGTTGAGCGAGCAGTACTTC.

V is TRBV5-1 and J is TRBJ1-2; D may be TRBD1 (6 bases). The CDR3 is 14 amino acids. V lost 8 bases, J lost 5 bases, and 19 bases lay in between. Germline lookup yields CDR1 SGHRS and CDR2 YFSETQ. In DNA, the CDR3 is TGCGCCAGTAGCCTGCGCGGGACAACTTATGGCTACACCTTC. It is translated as CASSLRGTTYGYTF.

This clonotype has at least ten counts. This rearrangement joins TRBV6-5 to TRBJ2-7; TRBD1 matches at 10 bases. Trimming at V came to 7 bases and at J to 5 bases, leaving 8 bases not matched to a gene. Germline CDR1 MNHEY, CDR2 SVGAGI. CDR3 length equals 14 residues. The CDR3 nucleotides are TGTGCCAGCACCTTGGGACAGGGGTACCACGAGCAGTACTTC. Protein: CASTLGQGYHEQYF.

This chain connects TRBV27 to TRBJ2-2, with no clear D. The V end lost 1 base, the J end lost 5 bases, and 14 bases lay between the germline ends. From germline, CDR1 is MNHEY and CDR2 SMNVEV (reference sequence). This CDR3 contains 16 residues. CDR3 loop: CASSLYGLTETGELFF. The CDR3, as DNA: TGTGCCAGCAGTTTATACGGTCTAACGGAGACCGGGGAGCTGTTTTTT.

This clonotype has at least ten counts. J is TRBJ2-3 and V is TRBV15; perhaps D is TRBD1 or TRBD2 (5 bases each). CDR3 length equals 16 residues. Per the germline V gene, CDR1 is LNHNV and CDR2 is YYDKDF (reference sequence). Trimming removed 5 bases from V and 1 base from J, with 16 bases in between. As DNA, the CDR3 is TGTGCCACCAGCGGGACGGGGCTAGGGGGCACAGATACGCAGTATTTT. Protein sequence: CATSGTGLGGTDTQYF.

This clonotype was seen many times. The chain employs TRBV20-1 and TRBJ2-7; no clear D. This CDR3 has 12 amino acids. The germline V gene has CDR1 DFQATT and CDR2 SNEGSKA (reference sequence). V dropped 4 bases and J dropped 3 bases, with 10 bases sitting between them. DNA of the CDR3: TGCAGTGCTATTCCACCGAACTACGAGCAGTACTTC. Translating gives CSAIPPNYEQYF.

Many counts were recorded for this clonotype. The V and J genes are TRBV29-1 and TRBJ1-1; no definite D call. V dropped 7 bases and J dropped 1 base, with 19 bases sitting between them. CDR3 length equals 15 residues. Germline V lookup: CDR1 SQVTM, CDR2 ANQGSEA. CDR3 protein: CSANNYGNSNTEAFF. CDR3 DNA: TGCAGCGCCAATAATTACGGGAATTCGAACACTGAAGCTTTCTTT. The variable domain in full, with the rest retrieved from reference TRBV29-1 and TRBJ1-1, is SAVISQKPSRDICQRGTSLTIQCQVDSQVTMMFWYRQQPGQSLTLIATANQGSEATYESGFVIDKFPISRPNLTFSTLTVSNMSPEDSSIYLCSANNYGNSNTEAFFGQGTRLTVV.

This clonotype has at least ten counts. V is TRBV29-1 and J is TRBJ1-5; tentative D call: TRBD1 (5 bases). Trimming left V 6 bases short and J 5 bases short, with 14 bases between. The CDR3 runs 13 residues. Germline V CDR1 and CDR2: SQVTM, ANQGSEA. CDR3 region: CSVSAGGDQPQHF. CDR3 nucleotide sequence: TGCAGCGTCTCGGCGGGGGGGGATCAGCCCCAGCATTTT.

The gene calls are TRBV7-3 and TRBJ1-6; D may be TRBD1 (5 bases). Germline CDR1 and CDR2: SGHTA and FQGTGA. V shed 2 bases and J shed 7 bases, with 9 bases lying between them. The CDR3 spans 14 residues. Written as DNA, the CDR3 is TGTGCCAGCAGCTTAGCGGGACCAAATTCACCCCTCCACTTT. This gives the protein CASSLAGPNSPLHF.

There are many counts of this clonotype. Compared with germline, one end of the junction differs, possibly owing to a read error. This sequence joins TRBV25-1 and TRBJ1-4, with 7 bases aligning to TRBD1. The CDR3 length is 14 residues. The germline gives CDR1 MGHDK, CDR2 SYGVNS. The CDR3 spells CASRDRAVNEKLFF. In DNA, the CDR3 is TGTGCCAGCCGTGACAGGGCCGTTAATGAAAAACTGTTTTTT.

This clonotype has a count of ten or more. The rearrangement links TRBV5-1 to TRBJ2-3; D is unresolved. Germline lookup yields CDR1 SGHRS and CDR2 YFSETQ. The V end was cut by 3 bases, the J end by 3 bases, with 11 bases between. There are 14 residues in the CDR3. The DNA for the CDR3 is TGCGCCAGCAGCTCCACCGAATTGACAGATACGCAGTATTTT. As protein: CASSSTELTDTQYF. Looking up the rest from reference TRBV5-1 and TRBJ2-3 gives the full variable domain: KAGVTQTPRYLIKTRGQQVTLSCSPISGHRSVSWYQQTPGQGLQFLFEYFSETQRNKGNFPGRFSGRQFSNSRSEMNVSTLELGDSALYLCASSSTELTDTQYFGPGTRLTVL.

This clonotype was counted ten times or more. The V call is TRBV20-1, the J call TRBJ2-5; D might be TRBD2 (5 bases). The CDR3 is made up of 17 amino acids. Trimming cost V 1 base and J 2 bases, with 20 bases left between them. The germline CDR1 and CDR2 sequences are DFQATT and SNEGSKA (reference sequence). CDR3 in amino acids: CSARGLRKTRRQETQYF. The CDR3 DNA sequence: TGCAGTGCTAGAGGTCTCAGGAAAACTAGGCGGCAAGAGACCCAGTACTTC.

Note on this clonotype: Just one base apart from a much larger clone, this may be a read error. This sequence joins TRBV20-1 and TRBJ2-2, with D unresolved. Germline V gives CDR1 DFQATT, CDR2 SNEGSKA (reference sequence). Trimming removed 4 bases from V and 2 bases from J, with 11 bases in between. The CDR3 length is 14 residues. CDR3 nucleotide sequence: TGCAGTGCTATTAATAATTTAAACACCGGGGAGCTGTTTTTT. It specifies CSAINNLNTGELFF.

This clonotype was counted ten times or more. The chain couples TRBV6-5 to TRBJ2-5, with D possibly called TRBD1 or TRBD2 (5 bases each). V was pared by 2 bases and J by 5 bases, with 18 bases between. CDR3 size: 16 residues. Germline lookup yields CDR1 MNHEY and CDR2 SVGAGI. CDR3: CASSYGSRGALETQYF. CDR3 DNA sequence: TGTGCCAGCAGTTACGGTTCGAGGGGCGCGTTGGAGACCCAGTACTTC.

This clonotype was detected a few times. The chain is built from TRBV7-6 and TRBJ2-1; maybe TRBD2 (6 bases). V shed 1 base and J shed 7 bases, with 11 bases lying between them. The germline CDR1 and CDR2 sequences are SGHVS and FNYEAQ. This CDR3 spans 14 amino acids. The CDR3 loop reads CASSLGLGKNEQFF. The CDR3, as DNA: TGTGCCAGCAGCTTAGGACTAGGAAAGAATGAGCAGTTCTTC.